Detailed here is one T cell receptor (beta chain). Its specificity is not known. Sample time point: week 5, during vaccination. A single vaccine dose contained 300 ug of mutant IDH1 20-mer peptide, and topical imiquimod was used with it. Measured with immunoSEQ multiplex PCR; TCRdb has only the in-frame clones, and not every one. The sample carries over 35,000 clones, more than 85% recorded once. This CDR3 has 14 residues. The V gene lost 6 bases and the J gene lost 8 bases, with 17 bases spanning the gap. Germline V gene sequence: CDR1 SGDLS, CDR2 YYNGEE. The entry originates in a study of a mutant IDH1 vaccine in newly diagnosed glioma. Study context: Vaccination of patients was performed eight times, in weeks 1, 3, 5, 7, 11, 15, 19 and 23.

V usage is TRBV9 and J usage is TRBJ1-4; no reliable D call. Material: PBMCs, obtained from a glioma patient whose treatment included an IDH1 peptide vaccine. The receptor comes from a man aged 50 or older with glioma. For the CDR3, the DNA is TGTGCCAGCACCCCCACTTCAGGCGACGAAAAACTGTTTTTT. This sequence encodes CASTPTSGDEKLFF.